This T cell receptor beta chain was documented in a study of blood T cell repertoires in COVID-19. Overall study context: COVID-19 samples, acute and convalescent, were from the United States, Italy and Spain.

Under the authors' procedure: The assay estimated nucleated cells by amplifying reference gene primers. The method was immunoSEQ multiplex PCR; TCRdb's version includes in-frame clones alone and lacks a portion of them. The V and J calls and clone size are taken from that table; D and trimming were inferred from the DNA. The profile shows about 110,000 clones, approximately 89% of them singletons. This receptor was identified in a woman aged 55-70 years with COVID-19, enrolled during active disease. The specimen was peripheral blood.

CDR3 coding DNA: TGTGCCAGTAGTATCGACAGTGCAACTAATGAAAAACTGTTTTTT. As protein: CASSIDSATNEKLFF. The V call is TRBV19, the J call TRBJ1-4, with D maybe TRBD1 (5 bases). In germline, CDR1 is LNHDA, CDR2 SQIVND (reference sequence). This CDR3 contains 15 residues. V was pared by 3 bases and J by 0 bases, with 8 bases between.